This passage covers 16 T cell receptor beta chains from one sample sequenced in a study of cytomegalovirus exposure and HLA in healthy donors (TCRdb year 2017). Library method: the immunoSEQ multiplex PCR assay. For the multiplex PCR, a mixture combining 60 forward primers for TCR Vbeta segments and 13 reverse primers for TCR Jbeta segments was used. TCRdb provides this immuneACCESS table in a form limited to in-frame rearrangements. Some clones are lacking; in checked studies, under half of them reflect an unresolved V gene, and why the rest are absent is not known. A total of around 160,000 clones appear in this sample, 68% of them only once. The ten top clones hold just under 4.5% of the sample. Sequencing used PBMCs. These receptors came from a woman between 18 and 30 years old in good health and CMV-seropositive.

The chain has TRBV27 and TRBJ2-7; the match to TRBD2 covers 8 bases. The CDR3 is 15 amino acids. V dropped 5 bases and J dropped 1; count of bases not matched to a gene: 7. Germline CDR1 and CDR2: MNHEY and SMNVEV (reference sequence). CDR3 nucleotide sequence: TGTGCCAGCAGTCTCACCGGGACTAGGTCCTACGAGCAGTACTTC. It translates to CASSLTGTRSYEQYF.

In its sample, this clone was seen a few times. The genes are TRBV10-1 and TRBJ2-7; 7 bases agree with TRBD1. Germline trimming cut 7 bases from V and 4 bases from J; bases unmatched to any gene: 10. Per germline, CDR1 WNHNN and CDR2 SYGVQD (reference sequence). The CDR3 runs 14 residues. In DNA, the CDR3 is TGCGCCAGCATGAGGGACAGTTTCAAATACGAGCAGTACTTC. This codes for CASMRDSFKYEQYF.

The chain couples TRBV5-1 to TRBJ1-1, with 9 bases matching TRBD1. Unmatched junction bases numbered 1, after V lost 0 bases and J lost 4 bases. The V gene's germline CDR1 is SGHRS and CDR2 YFSETQ. CDR3 length equals 14 residues. The CDR3 bases are TGCGCCAGCAGCTTGGGGGACAGGGTCACTGAAGCTTTCTTT. Translated, it gives CASSLGDRVTEAFF.

The J gene is TRBJ1-1, the V gene TRBV18; 7 positions match TRBD1. The CDR3 is 13 amino acids. The ends lost 4 bases at V and 2 bases at J; junction bases unmatched: 1. Looked up from germline, CDR1 is KGHSH and CDR2 is LQKENI. Here the CDR3 DNA reads TGTGCCAGCTCACGGACAGGAAACACTGAAGCTTTCTTT. It translates to CASSRTGNTEAFF.

This clone appeared a few times. The J gene is TRBJ2-3, the V gene TRBV5-1; 9 bases are shared with TRBD1. CDR1 SGHRS and CDR2 YFSETQ come from the germline V gene. The CDR3 loop spans 16 amino acids. The V and J ends lost 5 bases and 7 bases, in that order; junction bases with no gene match: 14. The CDR3 loop reads CASSRPAGQGIYTQYF. The CDR3, as DNA: TGCGCCAGCAGTCGACCAGCGGGACAGGGCATTTATACGCAGTATTTT. The full variable domain, rest sourced from reference TRBV5-1 and TRBJ2-3, is KAGVTQTPRYLIKTRGQQVTLSCSPISGHRSVSWYQQTPGQGLQFLFEYFSETQRNKGNFPGRFSGRQFSNSRSEMNVSTLELGDSALYLCASSRPAGQGIYTQYFGPGTRLTVL.

The chain links TRBV11-2 to TRBJ2-7, with TRBD1 identical over 7 bases. The CDR3 runs 14 residues. The germline V gene encodes CDR1 SGHAT and CDR2 FQNNGV. Trimming cost V 5 bases and J 0 bases; bases outside gene matches: 4. CDR3 in amino acids: CASSTYRGSYEQYF. The CDR3 coding sequence is TGTGCCAGCAGCACCTACAGGGGCTCCTACGAGCAGTACTTC. Using reference TRBV11-2 and TRBJ2-7 for the parts outside the CDR3, the full variable domain is EAGVAQSPRYKIIEKRQSVAFWCNPISGHATLYWYQQILGQGPKLLIQFQNNGVVDDSQLPKDRFSAERLKGVDSTLKIQPAKLEDSAVYLCASSTYRGSYEQYFGPGTRLTVT.

This clone was seen only a few times. CDR3: CASSLPWGEGAREQFF. In nucleotides, the CDR3 is TGTGCCAGCAGCTTACCATGGGGAGAGGGGGCTAGGGAGCAGTTCTTC. This chain connects TRBV7-3 to TRBJ2-1, with TRBD1 matching 7 bases. The V gene end was trimmed by 2 bases and the J gene end by 10 bases; junction bases not matched to a gene: 14. The CDR3 runs to 16 residues. Germline lookup yields CDR1 SGHTA and CDR2 FQGTGA.

This chain joins TRBV10-3 and TRBJ2-5; 11 positions match TRBD1. Gene TRBJ2-7 matches the end of the DNA better, so the J call may be wrong. Germline V lookup: CDR1 ENHRY, CDR2 SYGVKD. CDR3 length: 14 amino acids. Here the CDR3 DNA reads TGTGCCATCAGTGAGGGACAGGGGGCTCGCGAGCAGTACTTC. Amino acids: CAISEGQGAREQYF.

The chain couples TRBV4-1 to TRBJ2-7; 7 nucleotides match TRBD2. The germline gives CDR1 MGHRA, CDR2 YSYEKL. CDR3 size: 15 residues. Trimming at V came to 0 bases and at J to 4 bases, leaving 6 bases not matched to a gene. CDR3 residues: CASSQDGLAAYEQYF. The CDR3 coding sequence is TGCGCCAGCAGCCAAGATGGCCTAGCGGCGTACGAGCAGTACTTC.

This clone was counted once. This chain connects TRBV5-4 to TRBJ2-1; maybe TRBD2 (5 bases). The length of the CDR3 is 18 residues. V was cut by 4 bases and J by 2 bases, with 22 bases left in between. Germline V gene lookup returns CDR1 SGHNT and CDR2 YYREEE (reference sequence). The CDR3 reads CASSDTLGVSGAYNEQFF. DNA of the CDR3: TGTGCCAGCAGCGACACGCTGGGCGTGAGCGGTGCCTACAATGAGCAGTTCTTC.

The genes are TRBV27 and TRBJ2-1; 9 nucleotides align to TRBD2. From germline, CDR1 is MNHEY and CDR2 SMNVEV (reference sequence). Unmatched junction bases numbered 12, after V lost 5 bases and J lost 7 bases. The CDR3 is made up of 16 amino acids. The CDR3 DNA follows: TGTGCCAGCAGTCCTTTTAGCGGGAGTCCTCCGAATGAGCAGTTCTTC. Translated, it gives CASSPFSGSPPNEQFF.

The chain employs TRBV6-5 and TRBJ2-7; D may be TRBD1 (6 bases). The length of the CDR3 is 16 residues. V lost 0 bases to trimming and J lost 5 bases, with 17 bases between them. Germline V gene sequence: CDR1 MNHEY, CDR2 SVGAGI. In DNA, the CDR3 is TGTGCCAGCAGTTACTCGACAGGACCCCCGGGCGACGAGCAGTACTTC. This sequence encodes CASSYSTGPPGDEQYF.

The rearrangement joins TRBV28 to TRBJ2-1; 16 positions agree with TRBD2. Germline V lookup: CDR1 MDHEN, CDR2 SYDVKM. The V gene end was trimmed by 6 bases and the J gene end by 10 bases; junction bases not matched to a gene: 12. The CDR3 consists of 17 residues. The chain's CDR3 is CASRGLAGGPGGWEQFF. CDR3 bases: TGTGCCAGCAGGGGACTAGCGGGAGGGCCCGGGGGGTGGGAGCAGTTCTTC. Complete variable domain (other parts from reference TRBV28 and TRBJ2-1): DVKVTQSSRYLVKRTGEKVFLECVQDMDHENMFWYRQDPGLGLRLIYFSYDVKMKEKGDIPEGYSVSREKKERFSLILESASTNQTSMYLCASRGLAGGPGGWEQFFGPGTRLTVL.

The gene calls are TRBV6-6 and TRBJ2-3; possible D gene TRBD2, 6 bases. CDR1 MNHNY and CDR2 SVGAGI come from the germline V gene (reference sequence). The CDR3 totals 11 residues. Trimming took 7 bases from V and 6 from J, leaving 8 bases between them. The CDR3 region is CASTRGDTQYF. The CDR3 bases are TGTGCCAGCACCCGGGGGGATACGCAGTATTTT.

The CDR3, as DNA: TGTGCCAGCAGCGTAGGAACGCGGCAAGAGACCCAGTACTTC. Its protein product is CASSVGTRQETQYF. The J gene is TRBJ2-5, the V gene TRBV9; the D is unclear. This CDR3 has 14 amino acids. Trimming took off 0 bases at V and 2 bases at J, with 8 bases between the two ends. Germline V gene lookup returns CDR1 SGDLS and CDR2 YYNGEE.

The genes are TRBV18 and TRBJ2-7; TRBD2 is a possible D gene (6 bases). The CDR3 is 15 amino acids. The V and J ends lost 5 bases and 7 bases respectively, with 21 bases between them. Germline V lookup: CDR1 KGHSH, CDR2 LQKENI. The DNA of the CDR3 is TGTGCCAGCTCAGCACGGGACTCGACGGGTAGGGAGCAGTACTTC. It yields the protein CASSARDSTGREQYF.